This T cell receptor beta chain stems from a study of cytomegalovirus exposure and HLA in healthy donors. Study-wide findings and caveats: The authors listed around 150 TCR beta chains as cytomegalovirus-associated. An apparent linkage of common viral pathogens to several of the most significant clusters emerged in a later analysis.

The CDR3 runs to 12 residues. The J segment lost 3 bases and the V segment lost 5 bases, leaving 1 base of the junction unmatched. CDR1 is MDHEN and CDR2 is SYDVKM in the germline V gene. With regard to this clone: The target antigen is unknown.

The PCR used 60 Vbeta and 13 Jbeta primers. The method was immunoSEQ multiplex PCR; TCRdb's version includes in-frame clones alone and lacks a portion of them. The repertoire consists of roughly 230,000 clones, with around 90% occurring once and the leading ten covering 1.7%. The chain uses TRBV28 and TRBJ2-7, with 7 bases that match TRBD1. Sequencing used PBMCs. This TCR was recovered from a girl aged 2 to 10 in good health and CMV-seronegative. CDR3 sequence (DNA): TGTGCCAGCAGTCGACAGGGCTACGAGCAGTACTTC. It yields the protein CASSRQGYEQYF.